The next 13 T cell receptor beta chains were all read from a single sample in a study of T-cell memory formation after mild COVID-19 (dated by TCRdb to the early 2020s). Library preparation was by 5' RACE. The sample was run on an Illumina NovaSeq 6000. In TCRdb, the public reads were trimmed at Q25 with fastp and aligned with MiXCR, with productive beta chains retained. Every distinct CDR3 protein forms one entry, paired with its most common genes and DNA. The sample table lists 150,000 to 200,000 distinct CDR3 sequences, around 21% of them with a count of one. Of the sample, roughly 23% is held by the ten largest clones. Sample: PBMCs or a T cell subset sorted from them (not recorded which). The source is an adult woman who had mild COVID-19 (a few samples of this study predate the infection). The sample titles of this study are shuffled in the database, so cell type and time point are left out; the donor was told from shared clones.

The CDR3 region is CSVDTTLANEQFF. The CDR3 region has the DNA TGCAGCGTGGACACTACCCTGGCAAATGAGCAGTTCTTC. The J gene is TRBJ2-1, the V gene TRBV29-1; tentative D call: TRBD1 (5 bases). Germline CDR1 and CDR2: SQVTM and ANQGSEA. V lost 6 bases and J lost 7, with 16 bases in between. The CDR3 spans 13 residues.

The CDR3 DNA is TGTGCCAGTAGTGTCCGGAGAGAGCAACCCTACGAGCAGTACTTC. Its protein product is CASSVRREQPYEQYF. The chain employs TRBV19 and TRBJ2-7; D gene uncertain. V was pared by 5 bases and J by 2 bases, with 16 bases between. In germline, CDR1 is LNHDA, CDR2 SQIVND (reference sequence). This CDR3 comprises 15 residues.

This chain connects TRBV6-2 or TRBV6-3 to TRBJ2-7; TRBD2 aligns across 9 bases. This CDR3 region has 13 residues. Germline trimming cut 8 bases from V and 3 bases from J; bases unmatched to any gene: 5. CDR1 MNHEY and CDR2 SVGEGT come from the germline V gene. CDR3 nucleotide sequence: TGTGCCAGCCGGGGACTAGCTTACTACGAGCAGTACTTC. Translation gives CASRGLAYYEQYF.

This clonotype was seen a few times. The CDR3 DNA is TGCGCCAGCAGCTTGTCCCAGGGGGATGCAAAAGGCTACACCTTC. Encoded protein: CASSLSQGDAKGYTF. This rearrangement joins TRBV5-1 to TRBJ1-2, with 7 bases that match TRBD1. The germline CDR1 and CDR2 sequences are SGHRS and YFSETQ. V lost 1 base to trimming and J lost 8 bases; unmatched junction nucleotides: 11. The CDR3 covers 15 residues.

The chain joins TRBV6-1 to TRBJ1-1; D unresolved. The CDR3 has 13 amino acids. The V end was cut by 2 bases, the J end by 7 bases, with 11 bases between. Germline V gene data show CDR1 as MNHNS and CDR2 as SASEGT. CDR3: CASSETGYDEAFF. DNA of the CDR3: TGTGCCAGCAGTGAAACGGGTTATGATGAAGCTTTCTTT.

This chain joins TRBV7-8 and TRBJ2-7; D is perhaps TRBD1 (5 bases). This CDR3 is 17 amino acids long. Germline CDR1 reads SGHVS; CDR2 reads FQNEAQ. V gave up 1 base and J gave up 3 bases, with 19 bases separating them. CDR3 DNA: TGTGCCAGCAGCTTAGAATTGTTGAAGGGGAATGACTACGAGCAGTACTTC. Translation: CASSLELLKGNDYEQYF.

The chain links TRBV21-1 to TRBJ2-7; the DNA was not used to check the table's D call, TRBD1. TRBV21-1 is shown as a pseudogene. The CDR3 loop spans 14 amino acids. The CDR3 DNA sequence: TGTGCCAGCAGCAAATTGGACAAAGCCTACGAGCAGTACTTC. This sequence encodes CASSKLDKAYEQYF.

The chain couples TRBV2 to TRBJ2-7; 9 bases line up with TRBD1. After removal of 7 bases from V and 7 bases from J, the junction contained 11 bases not matched to a gene. The length of the CDR3 is 14 residues. Germline CDR1 reads SNHLY; CDR2 reads FYNNEI. CDR3 bases: TGTGCCAGCAAGGACTTGACAGGGGGGTGGGAGCAGTACTTC. It is translated as CASKDLTGGWEQYF.

The V call is TRBV5-1, the J call TRBJ2-1; D might be TRBD1 (5 bases). The CDR3 is 17 amino acids. With 0 bases removed from V and 2 bases from J, the gap between germline ends came to 15 bases. Germline V lookup: CDR1 SGHRS, CDR2 YFSETQ. The CDR3: CASSLAYDSSTYNEQFF. CDR3 nucleotides: TGCGCCAGCAGCTTGGCCTACGACAGTTCCACCTACAATGAGCAGTTCTTC.

The rearrangement links TRBV4-1 to TRBJ1-2; D gene ambiguous. V lost 0 bases to trimming and J lost 1 base, with 12 bases between them. This CDR3 has 16 amino acids. Germline assignment: CDR1 MGHRA and CDR2 YSYEKL. CDR3 DNA sequence: TGCGCCAGCAGCCAAGACAGTGGAGGTATTAACTATGGCTACACCTTC. Its protein is CASSQDSGGINYGYTF.

The chain is built from TRBV5-1 and TRBJ2-7; 7 bases line up with TRBD1. Germline V CDR1 and CDR2: SGHRS, YFSETQ. The CDR3 length is 16 residues. The ends lost 4 bases at V and 4 bases at J; junction bases unmatched: 14. DNA of the CDR3: TGCGCCAGCAGCCAGTCCGACAGGGCGATTCGGTACGAGCAGTACTTC. Protein: CASSQSDRAIRYEQYF. The complete variable domain, with remaining parts taken from reference TRBV5-1 and TRBJ2-7, reads KAGVTQTPRYLIKTRGQQVTLSCSPISGHRSVSWYQQTPGQGLQFLFEYFSETQRNKGNFPGRFSGRQFSNSRSEMNVSTLELGDSALYLCASSQSDRAIRYEQYFGPGTRLTVT.

Only a few counts were recorded for this clonotype. This chain joins TRBV5-5 and TRBJ1-2, with a possible D match to TRBD1 (5 bases). Germline V gives CDR1 SGHKS, CDR2 YYEKEE (reference sequence). The CDR3 contains 14 residues. Trimming cost V 1 base and J 3 bases, with 10 bases left between them. This chain's CDR3 is CASSLRDGHYGYTF. In DNA, the CDR3 is TGTGCCAGCAGCTTGCGGGACGGACACTATGGCTACACCTTC.

The chain uses TRBV5-1 and TRBJ1-1; 9 bases align to TRBD1. Germline CDR1 and CDR2: SGHRS and YFSETQ. This CDR3 contains 15 residues. Trimming at V came to 7 bases and at J to 3 bases, leaving 10 bases not matched to a gene. CDR3 DNA: TGCGCCAGCCTGGCCGGGACAGGGACAGACACTGAAGCTTTCTTT. Translation: CASLAGTGTDTEAFF.